The present TCR beta chain was sequenced within a study of shared clonotypes between healthy human individuals. As for this clone: Its antigen is currently unknown. This CDR3 is also generated by other DNA sequences in the sample.

Per the germline V gene, CDR1 is SGHNT and CDR2 is YENEEA. This CDR3 is built from 16 residues. J gave up 3 bases and V 5 bases, and 7 bases lay outside the gene matches. Sequencing was at deep level. The method was immunoSEQ multiplex PCR; TCRdb's version includes in-frame clones alone and lacks a portion of them. The sample consists of a few million clones, 90% to 95% of them appearing once. Adults of Caucasian background living in Nashville, Tennessee made up all donors. Broader study findings: Roughly 5% was the fraction of naive CD4 clonotypes found shared across a handful of donors.

V gene TRBV11-3 combines with J gene TRBJ2-3, with 11 bases matching TRBD2. Sequencing was done on a sample of naive CD4+ T cells from PBMCs. Regarding subset: CD45RA+ positively selected. The sequence came from a man in his late teens or twenties in good health. Some clones in this sample may be carry-over from other donors' samples. CDR3 bases: TGTGCCAGCAGCCCAGGGACTAGCGGACCAACAGATACGCAGTATTTT. It specifies CASSPGTSGPTDTQYF.